This record looks at one TCR beta chain sequence and its context. Measured with immunoSEQ multiplex PCR; TCRdb has only the in-frame clones, and not every one. The table shows about 34,000 clones, with 76% occurring only once. CDR3 length equals 11 residues. Germline CDR1 reads MNHEY; CDR2 reads SMNVEV (reference sequence). Trimming took off 9 bases at V and 8 bases at J, with 11 bases between the two ends. These data originate in a study of PD-1 blockade in classical Hodgkin lymphoma. Autologous stem cell transplantation was followed by relapse in every patient, and brentuximab vedotin exposure varied.

The rearrangement uses TRBV27 and TRBJ2-1; D unclear. The receptor was isolated from a human donor with classical Hodgkin lymphoma. The sequenced sample was peripheral blood mononuclear cells (PBMCs), obtained before the second cycle of nivolumab. For the CDR3, the DNA is TGTGCCAGTAACCGTGGGGATGAGCAGTTCTTC. Its translation: CASNRGDEQFF.